The rows below give T cell receptor beta chains drawn from one sample of a study of T cell changes during pregnancy in multiple sclerosis. Clones were read by immunoSEQ multiplex PCR, and TCRdb kept only the in-frame ones, dropping some. The table includes 80,000 or so clones, about 91% detected once. Specimen: peripheral blood, collected before pregnancy. Source of these receptors: a female donor with multiple sclerosis, enrolled in a pregnancy study. CDR3s include the opening cysteine and the closing phenylalanine or tryptophan. Fields, in order: V gene, J gene, clone size, D gene, CDR3 protein, CDR3 DNA. A D gene is named only where the DNA matches it firmly. A row's size may be missing; if present it is once, few, many or a size class.

>TRBV30|TRBJ1-2|NA|TRBD1
CAWRQGAWGYTF
TGTGCCTGGAGGCAGGGGGCGTGGGGCTACACCTTC
>TRBV5-8|TRBJ2-1|NA|TRBD1
CASSRGTGWDNEQFF
TGTGCCAGCAGCCGAGGGACAGGGTGGGACAATGAGCAGTTCTTC
>TRBV4-2|TRBJ2-1|NA|NA
CASSPPTGSSYNEQFF
TGTGCCAGCAGCCCTCCAACGGGAAGCTCCTACAATGAGCAGTTCTTC
>TRBV5-1|TRBJ2-7|NA|TRBD1
CASSARQGKTGEQYF
TGCGCCAGCAGCGCCAGACAGGGAAAGACTGGGGAGCAGTACTTC
>TRBV28|TRBJ1-2|NA|NA
CASSLGLYGYTF
TGTGCCAGCAGTTTAGGGCTCTATGGCTACACCTTC
>TRBV6-1|TRBJ2-2|once|NA
CASRVRGGGELFF
TGTGCCAGCAGAGTCAGGGGCGGTGGGGAGCTGTTTTTT
>TRBV19|TRBJ1-6|NA|TRBD1
CASRGTGISPLHF
TGTGCCAGTCGGGGGACAGGGATTTCACCCCTCCACTTT
>TRBV11-3|TRBJ2-3|NA|NA
CASSLGPGSDTDTQYF
TGTGCCAGCAGCCTAGGGCCCGGGAGTGACACAGATACGCAGTATTTT
>TRBV27|TRBJ2-3|NA|TRBD2
CASSRTSASTDTQYF
TGTGCCAGCAGCCGGACTAGCGCTAGCACAGATACGCAGTATTTT
>TRBV30|TRBJ2-5|NA|TRBD2
CAWSVGGTSGSEETQYF
TGTGCCTGGAGTGTGGGGGGGACTAGCGGGAGTGAGGAGACCCAGTACTTC
>TRBV14|TRBJ2-7|NA|TRBD2
CASSQVGGRKSEQYF
TGTGCCAGCAGCCAAGTGGGCGGGAGAAAGTCCGAGCAGTACTTC
>TRBV5-8|TRBJ2-5|NA|TRBD1
CASSLGQGSSETQYF
TGTGCCAGCAGCTTAGGACAGGGAAGTTCAGAGACCCAGTACTTC
>TRBV11-2|TRBJ2-1|NA|TRBD2
CASSQGLAGEGEQFF
TGTGCCAGCAGCCAAGGACTAGCGGGAGAGGGTGAGCAGTTCTTC
>TRBV11-2|TRBJ2-1|NA|TRBD2
CASSLESGSANEQFF
TGTGCCAGCAGCTTAGAAAGCGGGAGTGCCAATGAGCAGTTCTTC
>TRBV5-6|TRBJ2-7|NA|TRBD2
CASSPPGLAYEQYF
TGTGCCAGCAGCCCACCGGGACTAGCTTACGAGCAGTACTTC
>TRBV7-2|TRBJ2-2|NA|TRBD2
CASSGEGTSGQELFF
TGTGCCAGCAGCGGGGAGGGGACTAGCGGCCAGGAGCTGTTTTTT
>TRBV7-2|TRBJ2-3|NA|NA
CASSAADTQYF
TGTGCCAGCAGCGCAGCAGATACGCAGTATTTT
>TRBV9|TRBJ1-2|NA|TRBD1
CASRGGLGYGYTF
TGTGCCAGCAGAGGGGGCTTGGGCTATGGCTACACCTTC
>TRBV6-1|TRBJ2-7|NA|TRBD1
CASRAWTGNYEQYF
TGTGCCAGCAGAGCTTGGACAGGCAACTACGAGCAGTACTTC
>TRBV7-2|TRBJ1-4|NA|NA
CASSLAPDSRGEKLFF
TGTGCCAGCAGCTTGGCCCCGGACAGCCGAGGCGAAAAACTGTTTTTT
>TRBV5-6|TRBJ1-5|NA|TRBD1
CANPAGTGDQPQHF
TGTGCCAACCCCGCCGGGACAGGAGATCAGCCCCAGCATTTT
>TRBV25-1|TRBJ1-2|NA|TRBD1
CASSLTGGGYTF
TGTGCCAGCAGCTTGACAGGGGGGGGCTACACCTTC
>TRBV15|TRBJ2-7|NA|NA
CATSRGRRGYEQYF
TGTGCCACCAGCAGAGGAAGGAGGGGCTACGAGCAGTACTTC
>TRBV29-1|TRBJ2-3|NA|TRBD2
CSVGGTSGNTQYF
TGCAGCGTTGGGGGAACTAGCGGAAATACGCAGTATTTT